This TCR beta chain derives from a study of low-dose radiotherapy and immunotherapy resistance in tumors (dated by TCRdb to the early 2020s). Notes on the research overall: Cohort 1 received 0.5 Gy per fraction every 2 weeks, with a prescribed total PTV dose of 6.5 Gy. In Cohort 2, 1 Gy per fraction was delivered every two weeks, for a total of 13 Gy over 26 weeks. Nivolumab and ipilimumab were both given intravenously, with nivolumab at a 240 mg flat dose every two weeks and ipilimumab at 1 mg/kg every six weeks. Intravenous cyclophosphamide at 200 mg/m2 was administered every two weeks, one day ahead of each radiation and immunotherapy administration. Patients took aspirin 300 mg orally once daily for four cycles, starting on cycle 1 day 1. No randomization into treatment groups was done for the people taking part in the trial. Eight patients were included in the translational analysis: three from the first dose cohort and the first five from the second dose cohort.

First-strand cDNA was synthesized with Superscript III and a set of TRAV- and TRBV-specific primers, covering both TCRalpha and TCRbeta chains. A roughly 20-cycle PCR with Phusion amplified the TCRs, pairing a constant-region primer with the adapter that was attached to the V primers. The MessageAmp II aRNA Amplification Kit was used to amplify the isolated mRNA, with in vitro transcription run for approximately 15 hours at 37 degrees C. The Dynabeads mRNA DIRECT Purification Kit was used to isolate the mRNA for TCR sequencing. A second roughly 27-cycle Phusion PCR added indexed Illumina adapters, and products were purified with AMPure XP beads. The authors' pipeline ran thus. Custom Perl scripts pooled TCR sequences encoding the same protein, removed out-of-frame sequences and computed each clonotype's abundance. Any TCR sequence supported by only a single read was excluded from analysis. The metrics used to describe the repertoires included Shannon entropy, Gini index, clonality, richness, and the frequency of TCRs shared between repertoires. TCRdb reran the public reads through fastp at Q25 and MiXCR, keeping productive beta chains. Duplicate CDR3 protein sequences are folded into a single record with the most common DNA and genes. It is TCRdb's table, rather than the study itself, that gives the V and J calls and clone size. The sample records 13,000 or so distinct CDR3 sequences, under 80% of which are singletons. The ten largest clones capture about 5% of the sample.

Donors were enrolled in RACIN, a single-arm phase I dose-escalation trial combining nivolumab, ipilimumab, aspirin, low-dose cyclophosphamide and low-dose radiotherapy. Patients with advanced, TIL-negative solid tumors were considered eligible. Points on this clonotype: The target of this receptor is not known. Nothing much larger sits one base from this clone, and base qualities are not available.

CDR1 SQVTM and CDR2 ANQGSEA were looked up in the germline V gene. The CDR3 holds 13 amino acids from the cysteine to the phenylalanine. The retained sequence is limited to the CDR3, 39 bases, with the frame set at the first base. Trimmed from V: 4 bases; trimmed from J: 6 bases; junction bases lacking a gene match: 7. The source of this sequence is a human donor with advanced metastatic prostate, ovarian, gallbladder or colorectal cancer (not recorded which). This table probably holds off-target reads from a library built for another chain. The rearranged segments are TRBV29-1 and TRBJ2-3; TRBD2 agrees with 7 junctional bases. The CDR3 protein: CSVGTRMVDTQYF. The sequence in DNA is TGCAGCGTTGGGACTAGAATGGTGGATACGCAGTATTTT.